This T cell receptor beta chain was sequenced in a study of preoperative IRX-2 immunotherapy in early breast cancer. The CDR3 loop spans 15 amino acids. Germline loops: CDR1 LNHDA, CDR2 SQIVND (reference sequence). Trimming took off 6 bases at V and 4 bases at J, with 19 bases between the two ends. Treatment: preoperative locoregional IRX-2 cytokine immunotherapy. Patients received preoperative, locoregional IRX-2 cytokine immunotherapy in a phase Ib study. Only in-frame clones appear in the TCRdb table, and some are missing; sequencing was by immunoSEQ multiplex PCR. The sample yields 4,500 to 5,500 clones, approximately 76% seen once.

The sequences come from tumor tissue, collected before IRX-2 immunotherapy. The chain is built from TRBV19 and TRBJ2-7; D might be TRBD2 (5 bases). The receptor was isolated from a human donor with breast cancer. CDR3 sequence reads: CASRSPAADGYEQYF. DNA of the CDR3: TGTGCCAGTAGATCCCCAGCGGCCGACGGGTACGAGCAGTACTTC.